The 9 T cell receptor beta chains below were found in one sample sequenced in a study of blood T cell repertoires in COVID-19. TCRdb's copy holds only in-frame clones and misses some; the assay was immunoSEQ multiplex PCR. The sample includes around 250,000 clones, around 90% of them seen just once. Sequencing was carried out using peripheral blood. Every receptor here comes from a human donor in a cohort sampled during active COVID-19.

In its sample, this clone was seen once. CDR3 sequence reads: CASSQGPTSSYEQYF. Written as DNA, the CDR3 is TGCGCCAGCAGCCAAGGACCTACTAGCTCCTACGAGCAGTACTTC. V and J are TRBV4-3 and TRBJ2-7, with a possible D match to TRBD2 (5 bases). Germline loops: CDR1 LGHNA, CDR2 YSLEER. CDR3 length equals 15 residues. V gave up 1 base and J gave up 0 bases, with 10 bases separating them.

V usage is TRBV7-8 and J usage is TRBJ2-7; tentatively, D is TRBD2 (5 bases). CDR1 is SGHVS, CDR2 FQNEAQ, per germline. The germline V and J ends were trimmed by 0 bases and 0 bases, with 15 bases remaining between them. This CDR3 has 17 residues. The CDR3 bases are TGTGCCAGCAGCTTAGCTAGGACTCAATTTAACTCCTACGAGCAGTACTTC. Amino acids: CASSLARTQFNSYEQYF.

This clone was observed a handful of times. V usage is TRBV3-1 (or the pseudogene TRBV3-2) and J usage is TRBJ1-6, with D uncertain. The CDR3 has 13 amino acids. Between the trimmed V and J ends, which lost 1 base and 14 bases, there was a span of 12 bases. CDR1 LGHDT and CDR2 YNNKEL come from the germline V gene (reference sequence). As DNA, the CDR3 is TGTGCCAGCAGCCAAGGAAACTTTTACTCCCTCCACTTT. It translates to CASSQGNFYSLHF.

This chain uses TRBV30 with TRBJ1-1; D unresolved. CDR1 is GTSNPN and CDR2 is SVGIG in the germline V gene (reference sequence). This CDR3 is built from 10 residues. The CDR3 DNA reads as TGTTCGGTGTTGGACACTGAAGCTTTCTTT. Amino acids: CSVLDTEAFF.

V and J are TRBV6-4 and TRBJ2-3, with 7 bases aligning to TRBD2. Germline-derived CDR1 and CDR2 are MRHNA and SNTAGT. V shed 6 bases, J shed 0 bases, and the junction held 6 bases outside the gene matches. The CDR3 length is 15 residues. In nucleotides, the CDR3 is TGTGCCAGCAGGAGGGAGGGCCCCAGCACAGATACGCAGTATTTT. It yields the protein CASRREGPSTDTQYF.

This clone has just one count. The chain combines TRBV18 with TRBJ1-3, with D hard to call. Trimming took 2 bases from V and 4 from J, leaving 15 bases between them. Germline V CDR1 and CDR2: KGHSH, LQKENI. This CDR3 has 16 amino acids. CDR3 region: CASSPTTPGNGNTIYF. For the CDR3, the DNA is TGTGCCAGCTCACCAACGACACCGGGGAACGGAAACACCATATATTTT.

The V gene is TRBV19, the J gene TRBJ1-3, with D possibly TRBD1 on 5 matching bases. CDR1 is LNHDA, CDR2 SQIVND, per germline (reference sequence). With 9 bases removed from V and 0 bases from J, the gap between germline ends came to 9 bases. The CDR3 length is 13 residues. The DNA of the CDR3 is TGTGCCAGCAGGGCGAGCTCTGGAAACACCATATATTTT. Its translation: CASRASSGNTIYF.

The chain employs TRBV5-8 and TRBJ2-7, with D possibly matching TRBD2 (6 bases). Germline V gene lookup returns CDR1 SGHTS and CDR2 YDEGEE. Trimming shortened V by 0 bases and J by 0 bases, and 19 bases separated the two germline ends. The CDR3 loop spans 18 amino acids. The CDR3 region has the DNA TGTGCCAGCAGCTTGGCTCAGGGTGGGGACTTCGGCTCCTACGAGCAGTACTTC. Amino acids: CASSLAQGGDFGSYEQYF.

The chain recombines TRBV30 with TRBJ1-2; 7 positions agree with TRBD1. Trimming at V came to 2 bases and at J to 8 bases, leaving 2 bases not matched to a gene. Per the germline V gene, CDR1 is GTSNPN and CDR2 is SVGIG (reference sequence). This CDR3 has 11 residues. CDR3 protein: CAWSKGAGYTF. CDR3 nucleotides: TGTGCCTGGAGTAAGGGGGCCGGCTACACCTTC.